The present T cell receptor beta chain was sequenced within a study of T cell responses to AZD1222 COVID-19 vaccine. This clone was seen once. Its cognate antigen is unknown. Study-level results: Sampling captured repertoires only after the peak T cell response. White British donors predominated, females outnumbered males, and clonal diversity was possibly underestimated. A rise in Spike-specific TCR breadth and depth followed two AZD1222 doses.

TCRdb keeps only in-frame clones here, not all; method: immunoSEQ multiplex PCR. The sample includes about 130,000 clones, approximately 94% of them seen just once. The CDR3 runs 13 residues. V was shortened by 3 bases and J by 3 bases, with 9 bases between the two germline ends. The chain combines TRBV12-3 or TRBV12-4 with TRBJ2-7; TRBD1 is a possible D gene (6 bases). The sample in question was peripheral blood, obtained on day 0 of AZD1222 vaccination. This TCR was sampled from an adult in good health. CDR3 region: CASSFGQNYEQYF. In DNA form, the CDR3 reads TGTGCCAGCAGTTTTGGACAGAACTACGAGCAGTACTTC.